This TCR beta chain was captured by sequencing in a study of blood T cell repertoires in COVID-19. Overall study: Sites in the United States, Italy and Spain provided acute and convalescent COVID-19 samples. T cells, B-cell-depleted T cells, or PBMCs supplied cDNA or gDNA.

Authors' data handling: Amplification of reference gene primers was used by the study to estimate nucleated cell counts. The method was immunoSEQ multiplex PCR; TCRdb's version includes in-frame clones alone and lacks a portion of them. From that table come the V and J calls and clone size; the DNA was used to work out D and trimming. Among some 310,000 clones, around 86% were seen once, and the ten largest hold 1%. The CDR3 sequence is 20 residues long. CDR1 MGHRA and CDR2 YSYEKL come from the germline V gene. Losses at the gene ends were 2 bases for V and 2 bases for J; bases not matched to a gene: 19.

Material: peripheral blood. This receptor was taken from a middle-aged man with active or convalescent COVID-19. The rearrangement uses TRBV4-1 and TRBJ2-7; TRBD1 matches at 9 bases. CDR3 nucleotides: TGCGCCAGCAGCCAACGTACCGGGACAGGGAACATAGCGGCGCCCTACGAGCAGTACTTC. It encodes CASSQRTGTGNIAAPYEQYF.